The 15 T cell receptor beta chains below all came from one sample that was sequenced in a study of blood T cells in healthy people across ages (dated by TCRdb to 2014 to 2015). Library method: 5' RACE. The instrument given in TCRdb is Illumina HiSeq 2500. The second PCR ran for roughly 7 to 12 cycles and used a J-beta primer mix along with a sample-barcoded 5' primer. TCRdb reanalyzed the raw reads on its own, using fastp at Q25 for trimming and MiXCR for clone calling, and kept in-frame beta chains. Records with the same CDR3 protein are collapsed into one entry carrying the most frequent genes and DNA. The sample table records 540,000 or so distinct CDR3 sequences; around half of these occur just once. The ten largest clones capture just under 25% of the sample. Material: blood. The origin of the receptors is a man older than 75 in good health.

The CDR3 nucleotides are TGTGCCAGCAGCGCCGATCACAGGGATTGGAGCAATGAGCAGTTCTTC. The encoded protein is CASSADHRDWSNEQFF. The V gene is TRBV5-5, the J gene TRBJ2-1; D possibly corresponds to TRBD1 (6 bases). The germline V gene encodes CDR1 SGHKS and CDR2 YYEKEE (reference sequence). The CDR3 extends over 16 amino acids. V lost 4 bases to trimming and J lost 6 bases, with 20 bases between them.

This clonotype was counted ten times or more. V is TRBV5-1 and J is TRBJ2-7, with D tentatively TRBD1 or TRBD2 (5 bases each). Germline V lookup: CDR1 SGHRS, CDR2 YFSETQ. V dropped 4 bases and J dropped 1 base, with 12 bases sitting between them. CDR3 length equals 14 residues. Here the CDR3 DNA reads TGCGCCAGCAGCCTCCGGGACCAATCCTACGAGCAGTACTTC. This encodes CASSLRDQSYEQYF.

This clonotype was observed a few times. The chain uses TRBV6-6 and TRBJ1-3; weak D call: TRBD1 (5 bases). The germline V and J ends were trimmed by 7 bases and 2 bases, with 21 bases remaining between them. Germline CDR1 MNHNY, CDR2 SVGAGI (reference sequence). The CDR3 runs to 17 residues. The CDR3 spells CASNSPQGMGPGNTIYF. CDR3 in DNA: TGTGCCAGCAACTCCCCCCAGGGCATGGGGCCTGGAAACACCATATATTTT.

The CDR3 DNA follows: TGCAGCGTCATTTCGGACATCTATGGCTACACCTTC. Translation: CSVISDIYGYTF. This rearrangement joins TRBV29-1 to TRBJ1-2, with a weak D call TRBD1 (5 bases). V lost 6 bases to trimming and J lost 4 bases, with 12 bases between them. The CDR3 runs to 12 residues. Germline V gene lookup returns CDR1 SQVTM and CDR2 ANQGSEA.

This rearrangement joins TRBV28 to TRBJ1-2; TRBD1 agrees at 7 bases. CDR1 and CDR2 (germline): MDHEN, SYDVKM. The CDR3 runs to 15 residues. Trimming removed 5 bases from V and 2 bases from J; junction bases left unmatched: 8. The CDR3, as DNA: TGTGCCAGCAGTCTACAATCGACAGGGAACTATGGCTACACCTTC. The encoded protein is CASSLQSTGNYGYTF.

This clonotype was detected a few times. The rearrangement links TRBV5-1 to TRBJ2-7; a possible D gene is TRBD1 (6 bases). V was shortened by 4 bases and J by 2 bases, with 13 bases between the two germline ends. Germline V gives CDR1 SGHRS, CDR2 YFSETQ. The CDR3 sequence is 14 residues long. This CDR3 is CASSPGQFPYEQYF. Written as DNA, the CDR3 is TGCGCCAGCAGCCCCGGACAGTTCCCCTACGAGCAGTACTTC.

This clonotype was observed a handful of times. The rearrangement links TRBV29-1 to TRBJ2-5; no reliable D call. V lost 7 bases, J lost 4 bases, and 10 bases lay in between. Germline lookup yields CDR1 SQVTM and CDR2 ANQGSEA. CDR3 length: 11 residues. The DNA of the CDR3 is TGCAGCGGGCGTATCCGAGAGACCCAGTACTTC. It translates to CSGRIRETQYF.

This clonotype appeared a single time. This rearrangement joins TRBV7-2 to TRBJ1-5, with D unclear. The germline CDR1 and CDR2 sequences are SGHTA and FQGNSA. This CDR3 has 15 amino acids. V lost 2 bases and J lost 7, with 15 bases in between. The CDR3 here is CASSLFLTDAQPQHF. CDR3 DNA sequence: TGTGCCAGCAGCTTATTTTTGACGGACGCCCAGCCCCAGCATTTT. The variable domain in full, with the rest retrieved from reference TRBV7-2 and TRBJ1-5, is GAGVSQSPSNKVTEKGKDVELRCDPISGHTALYWYRQSLGQGLEFLIYFQGNSAPDKSGLPSDRFSAERTGGSVSTLTIQRTQQEDSAVYLCASSLFLTDAQPQHFGDGTRLSIL.

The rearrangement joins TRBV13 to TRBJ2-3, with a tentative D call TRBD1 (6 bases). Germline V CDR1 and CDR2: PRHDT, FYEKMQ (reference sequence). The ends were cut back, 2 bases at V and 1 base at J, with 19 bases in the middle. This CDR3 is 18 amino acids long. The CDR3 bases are TGTGCCAGCAGCTTACAGACCGGGACACCAATCTGCACAGATACGCAGTATTTT. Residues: CASSLQTGTPICTDTQYF.

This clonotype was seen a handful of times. Here the CDR3 DNA reads TGTGCCAGCAGCTTAAGGGCGAGGACTAGCGGGGGCCACAATGAGCAGTTCTTC. Amino acid sequence: CASSLRARTSGGHNEQFF. This sequence joins TRBV7-3 and TRBJ2-1; the match to TRBD2 covers 13 bases. The V and J ends lost 1 base and 5 bases, in that order; junction bases with no gene match: 8. Germline values: CDR1 SGHTA, CDR2 FQGTGA. The length of the CDR3 is 18 residues.

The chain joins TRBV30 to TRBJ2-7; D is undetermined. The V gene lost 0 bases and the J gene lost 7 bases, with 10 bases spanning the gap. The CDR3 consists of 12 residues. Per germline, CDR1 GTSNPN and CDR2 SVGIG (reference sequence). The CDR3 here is CAWSVAQWEQYF. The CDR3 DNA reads TGTGCCTGGAGTGTAGCCCAATGGGAGCAGTACTTC.

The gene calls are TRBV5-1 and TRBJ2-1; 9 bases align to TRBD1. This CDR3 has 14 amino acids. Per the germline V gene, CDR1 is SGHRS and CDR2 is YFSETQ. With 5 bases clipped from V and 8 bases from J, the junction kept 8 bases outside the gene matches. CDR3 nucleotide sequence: TGCGCCAGCAGGACCCGGGACAGGGTCCATGAGCAGTTCTTC. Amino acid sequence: CASRTRDRVHEQFF.

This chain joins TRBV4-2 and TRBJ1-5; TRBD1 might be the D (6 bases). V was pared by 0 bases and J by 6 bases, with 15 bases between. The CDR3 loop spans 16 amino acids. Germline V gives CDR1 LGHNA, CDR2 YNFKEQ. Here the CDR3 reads CASSQEGAGVFQPQHF. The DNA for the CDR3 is TGTGCCAGCAGCCAAGAGGGGGCAGGGGTATTTCAGCCCCAGCATTTT.

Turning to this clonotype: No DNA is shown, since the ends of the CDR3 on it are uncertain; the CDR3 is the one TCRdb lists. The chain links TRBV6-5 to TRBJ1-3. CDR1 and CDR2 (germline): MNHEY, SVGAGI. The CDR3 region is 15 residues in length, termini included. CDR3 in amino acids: CASSSSSSSGNTIYF.

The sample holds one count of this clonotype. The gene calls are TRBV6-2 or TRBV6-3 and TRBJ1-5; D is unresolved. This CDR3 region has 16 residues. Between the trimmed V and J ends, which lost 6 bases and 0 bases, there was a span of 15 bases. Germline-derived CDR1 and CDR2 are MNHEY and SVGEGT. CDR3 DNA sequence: TGTGCCAGCAGGGTTCCGTGGGCAATTAGCAATCAGCCCCAGCATTTT. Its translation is CASRVPWAISNQPQHF.